The rows below give T cell receptor beta chains drawn from one sample of a study of shared clonotypes between healthy human individuals. Method: immunoSEQ multiplex PCR; TCRdb's copy keeps in-frame clones and lacks some. The table lists roughly 1,800,000 clones, roughly 95% of them singletons, with 1% to 1.5% in the top ten. The specimen was naive CD8+ T cells sorted from blood. These receptors were collected from a man between 18 and 35 years old in good health. The CDR3 runs from the conserved cysteine through the conserved F or W. A D gene is named only where the DNA matches it firmly. Expanded clones get a size class; other rows say once, few or many, or leave the size out.

>TRBJ1-5|.|TRBV27|.
CASSLSGSNQPQHF
TGTGCCAGCAGTTTATCGGGGAGCAATCAGCCCCAGCATTTT
>TRBJ2-2|.|TRBV25-1|.
CASSYSEGGELFF
TGTGCCAGCAGTTACTCCGAAGGCGGGGAGCTGTTTTTT
>TRBJ2-3|.|TRBV9|.
CASSGGDSLDTQYF
TGTGCCAGCAGCGGAGGCGACAGTTTAGATACGCAGTATTTT
>TRBJ1-3|TRBD1|TRBV18|.
CASSPNRGRSSGNTIYF
TGTGCCAGCTCACCTAACAGGGGCCGAAGCTCTGGAAACACCATATATTTT
>TRBJ1-5|.|TRBV4-3|.
CASSRGILDQPQHF
TGCGCCAGCAGCCGAGGTATTCTTGATCAGCCCCAGCATTTT
>TRBJ1-1|.|TRBV5-6|.
CASSQGGTEAFF
TGTGCCAGCAGCCAGGGCGGGACCGAAGCTTTCTTT
>TRBJ2-7|.|TRBV9|.
CASSASTGTLTYEQYF
TGTGCCAGCAGCGCTTCCACCGGGACCCTAACCTACGAGCAGTACTTC
>TRBJ1-4|.|TRBV27|.
CASSLTVGTTNEKLFF
TGTGCCAGCAGTTTAACAGTCGGCACAACTAATGAAAAACTGTTTTTT
>TRBJ2-1|.|TRBV9|.
CASSGVTNEQFF
TGTGCCAGCAGCGGGGTCACTAATGAGCAGTTCTTC
>TRBJ1-1|TRBD1|TRBV5-1|.
CASSWRTGGTEAFF
TGCGCCAGCAGCTGGAGGACAGGAGGGACTGAAGCTTTCTTT
>TRBJ2-7|.|TRBV6-5|.
CASSEAGEQYF
TGTGCCAGCAGTGAAGCGGGCGAGCAGTACTTC
>TRBJ2-7|TRBD2|TRBV6-5|.
CASSPYSGLNEQYF
TGTGCCAGCAGTCCGTATAGCGGGCTCAACGAGCAGTACTTC
>TRBJ2-2|TRBD1|TRBV7-8|.
CASSIDRGSGELFF
TGTGCCAGCAGCATCGACAGGGGATCAGGGGAGCTGTTTTTT
>TRBJ1-2|.|TRBV7-2|.
CASSSGGWFGYTF
TGTGCCAGCAGCTCTGGCGGGTGGTTTGGCTACACCTTC
>TRBJ2-7|.|TRBV27|.
CASSLSPLYWEQYF
TGTGCCAGCAGTTTATCCCCTCTTTACTGGGAGCAGTACTTC
>TRBJ2-5|.|TRBV9|once
CASSPGGLQETQYF
TGTGCCAGCAGCCCAGGTGGGTTACAAGAGACCCAGTACTTC
>TRBJ1-5|.|TRBV9|.
CASSVGGAGQPQHF
TGTGCCAGCAGCGTCGGGGGGGCAGGACAGCCCCAGCATTTT
>TRBJ1-1|.|TRBV6-1|.
CASRTYEAFF
TGTGCCAGCAGGACATATGAAGCTTTCTTT
>TRBJ1-1|.|TRBV2|.
CASSGRSSGTEAFF
TGTGCCAGCAGTGGGAGGTCGTCGGGCACTGAAGCTTTCTTT
>TRBJ2-7|.|TRBV11-2|.
CASSLVVGILGYEQYF
TGTGCCAGCAGCTTAGTGGTGGGAATACTAGGGTACGAGCAGTACTTC
>TRBJ1-5|.|TRBV27|.
CASSLESNQPQHF
TGTGCCAGCAGTTTAGAAAGCAATCAGCCCCAGCATTTT
>TRBJ1-1|.|TRBV7-9|.
CASSLAMGGTEAFF
TGTGCCAGCAGCTTAGCGATGGGGGGCACTGAAGCTTTCTTT
>TRBJ2-7|.|TRBV19|.
CASSIGGDWSYEQYF
TGTGCCAGTAGCATAGGGGGGGATTGGTCCTACGAGCAGTACTTC
>TRBJ2-7|.|TRBV2|.
CASSDVRRAYEQYF
TGTGCCAGCAGTGATGTCAGGCGGGCCTACGAGCAGTACTTC
>TRBJ1-5|.|TRBV7-9|once
CASSPAGASNQPQHF
TGTGCCAGCAGCCCAGCAGGGGCAAGCAATCAGCCCCAGCATTTT
>TRBJ2-2|.|TRBV6-5|.
CASSPGVGNTGELFF
TGTGCCAGCAGCCCGGGGGTGGGGAACACCGGGGAGCTGTTTTTT
>TRBJ2-6|TRBD2|TRBV7-6|.
CASSSLAGGSGANVLTF
TGTGCCAGCAGCTCGCTAGCGGGGGGCTCTGGGGCCAACGTCCTGACTTTC
>TRBJ2-2|TRBD2|TRBV9|.
CASSASGTNTGELFF
TGTGCCAGCAGCGCGAGCGGGACCAACACCGGGGAGCTGTTTTTT
>TRBJ1-1|.|TRBV6-1|.
CASSDFRAWTVNTEAFF
TGTGCCAGCAGTGACTTCAGGGCTTGGACGGTGAACACTGAAGCTTTCTTT
>TRBJ2-1|TRBD1|TRBV6-5|.
CASSYSPGGSYNEQFF
TGTGCCAGCAGTTACTCCCCAGGGGGTAGTTACAATGAGCAGTTCTTC
>TRBJ1-2|TRBD1|TRBV7-9|.
CASSPGTGGAANYGYTF
TGTGCCAGCAGCCCAGGGACAGGGGGCGCAGCTAACTATGGCTACACCTTC
>TRBJ2-1|.|TRBV30|.
CAWRIASAIYNEQFF
TGTGCCTGGAGGATCGCTAGCGCTATCTACAATGAGCAGTTCTTC
>TRBJ1-3|TRBD1|TRBV9|.
CASSPGTGVGNTIYF
TGTGCCAGCAGCCCCGGGACAGGGGTTGGAAACACCATATATTTT